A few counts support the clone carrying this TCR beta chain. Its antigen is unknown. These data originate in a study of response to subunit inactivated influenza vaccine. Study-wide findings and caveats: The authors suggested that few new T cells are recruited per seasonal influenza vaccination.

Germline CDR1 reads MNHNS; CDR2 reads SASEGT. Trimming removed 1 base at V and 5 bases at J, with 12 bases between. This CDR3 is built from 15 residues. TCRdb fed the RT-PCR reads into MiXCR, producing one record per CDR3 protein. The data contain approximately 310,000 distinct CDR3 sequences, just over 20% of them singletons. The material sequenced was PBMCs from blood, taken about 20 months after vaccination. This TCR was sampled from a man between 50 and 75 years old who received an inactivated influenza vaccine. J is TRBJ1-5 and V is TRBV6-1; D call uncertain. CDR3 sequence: CASSEVRPVDQPQHF. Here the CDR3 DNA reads TGTGCCAGCAGTGAAGTGAGGCCGGTGGATCAGCCCCAGCATTTT.